A single sample gave rise to the 6 T cell receptor beta chains below, sequenced in a study of identical twins. One entry per CDR3 protein, called by TCRdb with MiXCR from the 5' RACE reads. The sample yields about 570,000 distinct CDR3 sequences, roughly 9.9% seen once. This sample was shared with a second study, whose subject was yellow fever vaccine responses in identical twins.

Sample: PBMCs. These receptors all stem from a woman between 18 and 29 years old in good health.

The V and J genes are TRBV29-1 and TRBJ2-3; 12 bases line up with TRBD2. The CDR3 contains 15 residues. The germline V gene encodes CDR1 SQVTM and CDR2 ANQGSEA. CDR3 protein: CRGETSGSSTDTQYF. Written as DNA, the CDR3 is TGCAGGGGAGAGACTAGCGGGAGTAGCACAGATACGCAGTATTTT.

The chain is built from TRBV5-1 and TRBJ2-1; 10 nucleotides agree with TRBD2. V lost 0 bases and J lost 4; bases outside the gene matches: 13. Germline lookup yields CDR1 SGHRS and CDR2 YFSETQ. The CDR3 consists of 19 residues. The CDR3 loop is CASSLDLGRIAGGYNEQFF. The CDR3, as DNA: TGCGCCAGCAGCTTGGACCTTGGACGAATAGCGGGGGGTTACAATGAGCAGTTCTTC.

This clonotype has ten or more counts. The J gene is TRBJ2-7, the V gene TRBV24-1, with D unclear. The CDR3 length is 11 residues. V was cut by 9 bases and J by 3 bases, with 8 bases left in between. In germline, CDR1 is KGHDR, CDR2 SFDVKD. The CDR3 loop reads CATELNYEQYF. The CDR3 DNA sequence: TGTGCCACCGAGCTAAACTACGAGCAGTACTTC.

The V call is TRBV3-1, the J call TRBJ2-7, with 7 bases matching TRBD1. CDR3 length: 14 residues. Germline assignment: CDR1 LGHDT and CDR2 YNNKEL (reference sequence). Trimming cost V 3 bases and J 1 base; bases outside gene matches: 3. The CDR3 loop reads CASSHQGVSYEQYF. For the CDR3, the DNA is TGTGCCAGCAGCCATCAGGGGGTATCCTACGAGCAGTACTTC.

There are a few counts of this clonotype. The chain employs TRBV5-1 and TRBJ2-1, with 10 bases identical to TRBD2. Germline V gives CDR1 SGHRS, CDR2 YFSETQ. Trimming took 3 bases from V and 6 from J; bases not matched to a gene: 12. This CDR3 spans 17 amino acids. CDR3 amino acids: CASSSGALAGVSNEQFF. In DNA, the CDR3 is TGCGCCAGCAGCTCCGGGGCTCTAGCGGGGGTGTCCAATGAGCAGTTCTTC.

This chain joins TRBV10-3 and TRBJ1-2; 9 nucleotides match TRBD1. Germline loops: CDR1 ENHRY, CDR2 SYGVKD. V was pared by 8 bases and J by 5 bases, with 12 bases of the junction left unmatched. This CDR3 region has 15 residues. The CDR3 reads CAIHSGPGTGYGYTF. In DNA form, the CDR3 reads TGTGCCATCCACTCAGGGCCCGGGACAGGGTATGGCTACACCTTC.